This T cell receptor (beta chain) was identified in a study of regulatory T cells in long-lasting Graves disease. Building the TCR beta libraries relied on iRepertoire HTBI primers, and CDR3 regions underwent Arm-PCR. Via MiXCR, TCRdb re-called the multiplex PCR reads, giving one row per CDR3 protein. The sample has approximately 400,000 distinct CDR3 sequences, roughly a quarter seen once; the top ten hold roughly a quarter. The table lists this clonotype with many counts. V lost 1 base and J lost 2, with 20 bases in between. The CDR3 runs 18 residues. From germline, CDR1 is SGHDN and CDR2 FVKESK. Specified time point: persistent/refractory GD, antithyroid drugs over 5 years with positive TRAb. The TCR library was made from RNA extracted from PBMCs. An approximately 9-milliliter sample of peripheral blood was drawn into EDTA tubes.

The input for sequencing was peripheral blood mononuclear cells (PBMCs), taken when the disease was refractory, from a patient treated with antithyroid drugs. The source is a female donor with Graves disease. The chain carries TRBV14 and TRBJ2-5, with D perhaps assigned TRBD1 or TRBD2 (5 bases each). Here the CDR3 DNA reads TGTGCCAGCAGCCAAGGTTTTATTGGTTGGGACCTGCAAGAGACCCAGTACTTC. This gives the protein CASSQGFIGWDLQETQYF.